This TCR beta chain was documented in a study of T cell responses to AZD1222 COVID-19 vaccine. Profiled with immunoSEQ multiplex PCR; TCRdb holds only in-frame clones, not every one. Among some 120,000 clones, roughly 91% were seen once, and the ten largest hold less than 30%. Study-level points and caveats: Epitopes outside B.1.351 and B.1.1.7 mutated regions reportedly drew nearly half of spike TCRs. CD4 TCRs covered the whole spike, strongest at regions 160-218 and 743-854.

With respect to this clone: No antigen is known for it.

The source is an adult in good health. Sample: peripheral blood, taken on day 0 of AZD1222 vaccination.

As DNA, the CDR3 is TGTGCCAGTAGAGATCGGGGTATGAACACTGAAGCTTTCTTT. Translated, it gives CASRDRGMNTEAFF. The chain recombines TRBV19 with TRBJ1-1, with D unclear. CDR3 length: 14 amino acids. V was clipped by 6 bases and J by 0 bases, with 11 bases between them. Germline lookup yields CDR1 LNHDA and CDR2 SQIVND (reference sequence). Looking up the rest from reference TRBV19 and TRBJ1-1 gives the full variable domain: DGGITQSPKYLFRKEGQNVTLSCEQNLNHDAMYWYRQDPGQGLRLIYYSQIVNDFQKGDIAEGYSVSREKKESFPLTVTSAQKNPTAFYLCASRDRGMNTEAFFGQGTRLTVV.